The clone carrying this T cell receptor beta chain was observed at least ten times. This sample was taken from a study of T-cell reconstitution after alpha-beta-depleted transplantation in children. Germline V CDR1 and CDR2: MNHNS, SASEGT. V shed 3 bases, J shed 0 bases, and the junction held 4 bases outside the gene matches. This CDR3 has 15 residues. As it was prepared, the TCRbeta library received unique molecular identifiers. TCRdb analysed the PCR reads with MiXCR anew, one entry per CDR3 protein. The sample gives about 410,000 distinct CDR3 sequences, 20% of which show up once; 3% to 4% is in the top ten.

The receptor comes from a human donor who donated a stem cell graft to a child with acute myeloid leukemia. The rearrangement joins TRBV6-1 to TRBJ2-7; 8 bases line up with TRBD2. The material sequenced was PBMCs from the stem cell graft donor, taken from the stem cell graft. The CDR3 is CASSDNSGTSYEQYF. The DNA for the CDR3 is TGTGCCAGCAGTGACAATAGCGGGACCTCCTACGAGCAGTACTTC.